A single sample gave rise to the 18 T cell receptor beta chains below, sequenced in a study of human T cells and chemical hapten exposure. TCRdb re-called the RACE reads through MiXCR, storing one row per CDR3 protein. The table has about 120,000 distinct CDR3 sequences, approximately 12% seen once. Time point: pre-sensitization, week 0. Noted treatment: therapeutic diphenylcyclopropenone sensitization with weekly scalp DPC. Sequenced material: whole blood, taken in connection with sensitization to the hapten diphenylcyclopropenone (DPC). The receptors were sampled from a woman in her late teens or twenties with alopecia areata. Some clones in this sample may be carry-over from other donors' samples.

The chain couples TRBV27 to TRBJ2-6; TRBD2 might be the D (5 bases). This CDR3 has 17 amino acids. V lost 8 bases, J lost 2 bases, and 19 bases lay in between. Germline V lookup: CDR1 MNHEY, CDR2 SMNVEV (reference sequence). The CDR3: CASGSRREPPGANVLTF. The CDR3 nucleotides read TGTGCCAGCGGATCGAGACGGGAACCCCCTGGGGCCAACGTCCTGACTTTC.

The chain employs TRBV12-3 or TRBV12-4 and TRBJ2-1, with TRBD2 matching over 8 bases. The CDR3 is 15 amino acids. The V and J ends lost 2 bases and 4 bases, in that order; junction bases with no gene match: 4. Here the CDR3 reads CASSLRGGIYNEQFF. The CDR3 DNA sequence: TGTGCCAGCAGTTTACGGGGGGGAATTTACAATGAGCAGTTCTTC.

This clonotype was found a few times. The chain couples TRBV18 to TRBJ1-1; weak D call: TRBD1 (6 bases). This CDR3 comprises 19 residues. With 2 bases removed from V and 1 base from J, the gap between germline ends came to 23 bases. Germline V gives CDR1 KGHSH, CDR2 LQKENI. CDR3 sequence reads: CASSPKLPGHGRGNTEAFF. The DNA of the CDR3 is TGTGCCAGCTCACCAAAGCTCCCGGGACATGGTAGGGGGAACACTGAAGCTTTCTTT.

The table lists this clonotype with a few counts. The V call is TRBV6-5, the J call TRBJ1-2; D remains unclear. CDR3 length: 15 amino acids. Germline V gives CDR1 MNHEY, CDR2 SVGAGI. Between the trimmed V and J ends, which lost 0 bases and 8 bases, there was a span of 16 bases. CDR3: CASSYSIGPYEGYTF. In DNA, the CDR3 is TGTGCCAGCAGTTACTCGATAGGCCCCTATGAGGGCTACACCTTC.

The V call is TRBV4-3, the J call TRBJ2-3; D gene uncertain. V lost 0 bases to trimming and J lost 2 bases, with 6 bases between them. CDR3 size: 14 residues. Germline CDR1 reads LGHNA; CDR2 reads YSLEER. In DNA, the CDR3 is TGCGCCAGCAGCCAAGATGGGTACACAGATACGCAGTATTTT. As protein: CASSQDGYTDTQYF.

This clonotype was seen at least ten times. V usage is TRBV3-1 and J usage is TRBJ1-5; D remains ambiguous. Between the trimmed V and J ends, which lost 3 bases and 2 bases, there was a span of 11 bases. The CDR3 contains 15 residues. Looked up from germline, CDR1 is LGHDT and CDR2 is YNNKEL (reference sequence). The CDR3 DNA reads TGTGCCAGCAGCCACTCCCTCTATCGCAATCAGCCCCAGCATTTT. Residues: CASSHSLYRNQPQHF. The entire variable domain, with the rest obtained from reference TRBV3-1 and TRBJ1-5, is as follows: DTAVSQTPKYLVTQMGNDKSIKCEQNLGHDTMYWYKQDSKKFLKIMFSYNNKELIINETVPNRFSPKSPDKAHLNLHINSLELGDSAVYFCASSHSLYRNQPQHFGDGTRLSIL.

This clonotype was counted ten times or more. The chain carries TRBV6-2 or TRBV6-3 and TRBJ1-1, with D possibly TRBD1 on 5 matching bases. The CDR3 runs to 14 residues. V was clipped by 0 bases and J by 4 bases, with 9 bases between them. CDR1 and CDR2 (germline): MNHEY, SVGEGT. CDR3 DNA sequence: TGTGCCAGCAGTTACTCGACAGCCATCACTGAAGCTTTCTTT. It is translated as CASSYSTAITEAFF.

This clonotype was observed many times. The chain has TRBV20-1 and TRBJ1-5; 7 positions agree with TRBD1. This CDR3 has 16 residues. V lost 3 bases, J lost 0 bases, and 8 bases stayed unmatched. Germline V lookup: CDR1 DFQATT, CDR2 SNEGSKA (reference sequence). CDR3: CSASPRDRYSNQPQHF. The CDR3 coding sequence is TGCAGTGCTAGCCCCCGGGACAGATATAGCAATCAGCCCCAGCATTTT.

This chain uses TRBV19 with TRBJ2-1, with 7 bases lining up with TRBD2. The V and J ends lost 3 bases and 5 bases, in that order; junction bases with no gene match: 7. Germline assignment: CDR1 LNHDA and CDR2 SQIVND (reference sequence). The CDR3 has 15 amino acids. CDR3 loop: CASSIGETSNNEQFF. The CDR3 region has the DNA TGTGCCAGTAGTATCGGGGAGACTAGCAACAATGAGCAGTTCTTC.

V usage is TRBV7-2 and J usage is TRBJ2-5; TRBD1 aligns across 10 bases. Germline V gene sequence: CDR1 SGHTA, CDR2 FQGNSA. This CDR3 is built from 16 residues. The ends lost 7 bases at V and 5 bases at J; junction bases unmatched: 13. The CDR3 loop is CASTRQGAWIAETQYF. The CDR3 DNA is TGTGCCAGCACCAGACAGGGGGCCTGGATTGCGGAGACCCAGTACTTC.

There are many counts of this clonotype. The chain links TRBV18 to TRBJ1-4, with D unclear. Trimming pared 2 bases from V and 11 bases from J, leaving 12 bases between. Germline assignment: CDR1 KGHSH and CDR2 LQKENI. There are 13 residues in the CDR3. CDR3 DNA sequence: TGTGCCAGCTCACCAGTTATCCAGGCCAAACTGTTTTTT. This codes for CASSPVIQAKLFF. Drawing the rest from reference TRBV18 and TRBJ1-4, the complete variable domain is NAGVMQNPRHLVRRRGQEARLRCSPMKGHSHVYWYRQLPEEGLKFMVYLQKENIIDESGMPKERFSAEFPKEGPSILRIQQVVRGDSAAYFCASSPVIQAKLFFGSGTQLSVL.

This clonotype has more than one count but fewer than ten. The V gene is TRBV3-1, the J gene TRBJ1-1; D is unclear. The V end was cut by 2 bases, the J end by 5 bases, with 9 bases between. Germline CDR1 LGHDT, CDR2 YNNKEL (reference sequence). CDR3 size: 13 residues. CDR3 sequence (DNA): TGTGCCAGCAGCCAATGGGGAGAAACTGAAGCTTTCTTT. Translating gives CASSQWGETEAFF.

This clonotype occurred a few times. The chain recombines TRBV19 with TRBJ1-5, with a weak D call TRBD1 (6 bases). The CDR3 extends over 16 amino acids. Germline CDR1 LNHDA, CDR2 SQIVND (reference sequence). V was trimmed by 11 bases and J by 2 bases, leaving 22 bases between them. Written as DNA, the CDR3 is TGTGCCGCTCAACCCGGCGGGGGCATAGGCAATCAGCCCCAGCATTTT. It specifies CAAQPGGGIGNQPQHF.

J is TRBJ1-5 and V is TRBV11-2, with D perhaps matching TRBD1 (5 bases). This CDR3 contains 14 residues. From germline, CDR1 is SGHAT and CDR2 FQNNGV. The V end was cut by 3 bases, the J end by 3 bases, with 9 bases between. The CDR3 nucleotides are TGTGCCAGCAGCTTTTCAGGGAACAATCAGCCCCAGCATTTT. Its translation is CASSFSGNNQPQHF. Based on the CDR3 plus reference TRBV11-2 and TRBJ1-5, the full variable domain is EAGVAQSPRYKIIEKRQSVAFWCNPISGHATLYWYQQILGQGPKLLIQFQNNGVVDDSQLPKDRFSAERLKGVDSTLKIQPAKLEDSAVYLCASSFSGNNQPQHFGDGTRLSIL.

The rearrangement uses TRBV15 and TRBJ1-3, with TRBD1 as a possible D gene (5 bases). V lost 8 bases and J 3 bases, leaving 11 bases between the germline ends. The germline V gene encodes CDR1 LNHNV and CDR2 YYDKDF (reference sequence). CDR3 size: 13 residues. This CDR3 reads CATRGVNGNTIYF. CDR3 sequence (DNA): TGTGCCACCCGGGGGGTCAATGGAAACACCATATATTTT.

This clonotype was counted between two and nine times. The chain uses TRBV4-1 and TRBJ1-2, with D hard to call. The CDR3 is 12 residues long. Germline V gene data show CDR1 as MGHRA and CDR2 as YSYEKL. Trimming stripped 3 bases from V and 8 bases from J, with 10 bases between. CDR3 in amino acids: CASSQLWGGYTF. The DNA of the CDR3 is TGCGCCAGCAGCCAGTTATGGGGAGGCTACACCTTC.

V is TRBV7-3 and J is TRBJ2-1; 10 bases line up with TRBD2. This CDR3 contains 19 residues. Trimming removed 2 bases from V and 4 bases from J; junction bases left unmatched: 14. Germline CDR1 SGHTA, CDR2 FQGTGA. CDR3 in DNA: TGTGCCAGCAGCTTACAGTCGGCTAGCGGGGGCCTTCCTTACAATGAGCAGTTCTTC. Its protein is CASSLQSASGGLPYNEQFF.

The chain joins TRBV29-1 to TRBJ2-3; perhaps TRBD1 as D (6 bases). The germline V gene has CDR1 SQVTM and CDR2 ANQGSEA. The CDR3 contains 17 residues. V lost 0 bases to trimming and J lost 10 bases, with 26 bases between them. CDR3 DNA: TGCAGCGTTGAAGATCTAACAACAGGGTTGACAGCCACCCCGCAGTATTTT. The encoded protein is CSVEDLTTGLTATPQYF.